The sequence of this TCR beta chain was determined in a study of blood T cell repertoires in COVID-19. J gave up 7 bases and V 0 bases, and 10 bases lay outside the gene matches. The CDR3 length is 16 residues. Per the germline V gene, CDR1 is SGHRS and CDR2 is YFSETQ. Repertoires were generated with immunoSEQ multiplex PCR, while TCRdb's copy carries only in-frame clones and drops some. The table has around 230,000 clones, 75% to 90% seen once. Sequencing used PBMCs or T cells enriched from blood (not recorded which). The chain uses TRBV5-1 and TRBJ1-2, with 9 bases fitting TRBD1. The source of this sequence is a woman aged 35 to 49 with acute COVID-19. The CDR3 DNA sequence: TGCGCCAGCAGCTTGGGCGGGACAGGGACCTCAACTGGCTACACCTTC. This codes for CASSLGGTGTSTGYTF.